These 5 T cell receptor beta chains were sequenced from one sample in a study of blood T cell repertoires in COVID-19. The data were produced by immunoSEQ multiplex PCR, yet TCRdb's version contains in-frame clones alone and is incomplete. Counted here are around 250,000 clones, around 83% occurring once; the ten biggest clones make up around 3.3%. Sequenced material: peripheral blood. The receptors derive from a woman younger than 30 with acute or convalescent COVID-19.

The J gene is TRBJ2-2, the V gene TRBV10-1; possible D gene TRBD2, 5 bases. V lost 2 bases and J lost 8, with 12 bases in between. The CDR3 sequence is 14 residues long. CDR1 and CDR2 (germline): WNHNN, SYGVQD (reference sequence). CDR3 nucleotides: TGCGCCAGCAGTGAGGACCTGGGAGTGGGGGAGCTGTTTTTT. This sequence encodes CASSEDLGVGELFF.

CDR3 bases: TGTGCCAGCAGCTTAGCGGCAGGATCTAATTCACCCCTCCACTTT. Protein sequence: CASSLAAGSNSPLHF. The V and J genes are TRBV7-9 and TRBJ1-6; D unclear. This CDR3 contains 15 residues. V lost 0 bases and J lost 6, with 9 bases in between. Germline V gene lookup returns CDR1 SEHNR and CDR2 FQNEAQ (reference sequence).

The genes are TRBV13 and TRBJ2-1; no clear D. This CDR3 comprises 13 residues. CDR1 is PRHDT and CDR2 is FYEKMQ in the germline V gene (reference sequence). The V gene lost 5 bases and the J gene lost 2 bases, with 7 bases spanning the gap. In DNA, the CDR3 is TGTGCCAGCAGCCTCAGGCCCTACAATGAGCAGTTCTTC. Translated, it gives CASSLRPYNEQFF. The complete variable domain, with remaining parts taken from reference TRBV13 and TRBJ2-1, reads AAGVIQSPRHLIKEKRETATLKCYPIPRHDTVYWYQQGPGQDPQFLISFYEKMQSDKGSIPDRFSAQQFSDYHSELNMSSLELGDSALYFCASSLRPYNEQFFGPGTRLTVL.

The chain links TRBV10-3 to TRBJ2-1, with D possibly being TRBD1 (6 bases). Germline V gene lookup returns CDR1 ENHRY and CDR2 SYGVKD. V lost 6 bases to trimming and J lost 0 bases, with 12 bases between them. This CDR3 has 15 residues. In DNA, the CDR3 is TGTGCCATCAGGGGACAAGCGAGCTCCTACAATGAGCAGTTCTTC. Amino acid sequence: CAIRGQASSYNEQFF.

The chain has TRBV7-2 and TRBJ1-3, with 8 positions matching TRBD1. CDR1 and CDR2 (germline): SGHTA, FQGNSA. The CDR3 has 15 amino acids. V shed 4 bases and J 1 base; nucleotides not matched to a gene: 3. The CDR3 region is CASSYGQGSGNTIYF. The DNA of the CDR3 is TGTGCCAGCAGCTACGGACAGGGTTCTGGAAACACCATATATTTT.